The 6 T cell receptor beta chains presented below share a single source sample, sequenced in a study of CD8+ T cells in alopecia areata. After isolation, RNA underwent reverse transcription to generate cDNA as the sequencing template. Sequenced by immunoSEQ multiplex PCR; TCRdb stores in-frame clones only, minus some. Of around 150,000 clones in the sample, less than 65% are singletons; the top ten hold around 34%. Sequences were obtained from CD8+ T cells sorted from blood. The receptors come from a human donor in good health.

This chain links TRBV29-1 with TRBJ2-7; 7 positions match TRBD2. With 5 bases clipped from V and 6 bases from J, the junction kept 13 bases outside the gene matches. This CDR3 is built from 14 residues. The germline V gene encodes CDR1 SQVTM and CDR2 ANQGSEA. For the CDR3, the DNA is TGCAGCGTTTGGGTACTGAGGGAGGGTTTCGAGCAGTACTTC. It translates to CSVWVLREGFEQYF.

CDR3 sequence: CAIRKLGTGVNGYTF. CDR3 nucleotide sequence: TGTGCCATCAGGAAACTCGGGACAGGGGTTAATGGCTACACCTTC. The chain is built from TRBV10-3 and TRBJ1-2; 10 bases are a match to TRBD1. CDR3 length equals 15 residues. CDR1 and CDR2 (germline): ENHRY, SYGVKD. Germline trimming cut 6 bases from V and 6 bases from J; bases unmatched to any gene: 10.

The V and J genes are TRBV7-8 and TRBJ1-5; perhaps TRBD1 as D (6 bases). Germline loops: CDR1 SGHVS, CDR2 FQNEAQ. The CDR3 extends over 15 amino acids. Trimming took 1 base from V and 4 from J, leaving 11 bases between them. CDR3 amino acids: CASSLGRGSNQPQHF. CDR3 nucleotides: TGTGCCAGCAGCTTAGGCAGGGGTTCGAATCAGCCCCAGCATTTT. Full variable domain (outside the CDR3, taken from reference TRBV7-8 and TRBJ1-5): GAGVSQSPRYKVAKRGQDVALRCDPISGHVSLFWYQQALGQGPEFLTYFQNEAQLDKSGLPSDRFFAERPEGSVSTLKIQRTQQEDSAVYLCASSLGRGSNQPQHFGDGTRLSIL.

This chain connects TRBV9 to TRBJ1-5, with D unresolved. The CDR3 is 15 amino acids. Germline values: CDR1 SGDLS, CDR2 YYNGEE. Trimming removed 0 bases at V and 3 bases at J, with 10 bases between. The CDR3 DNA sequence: TGTGCCAGCAGCGTAGAGGACTCCTACAATCAGCCCCAGCATTTT. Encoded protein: CASSVEDSYNQPQHF.

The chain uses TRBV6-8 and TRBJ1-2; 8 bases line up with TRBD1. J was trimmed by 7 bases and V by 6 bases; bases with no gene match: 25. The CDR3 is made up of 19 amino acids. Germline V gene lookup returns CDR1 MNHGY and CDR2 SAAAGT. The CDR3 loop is CASSEGGQGLADWRPGYTF. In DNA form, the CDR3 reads TGTGCCAGCAGCGAAGGCGGACAGGGTTTGGCTGACTGGCGACCTGGCTACACCTTC.

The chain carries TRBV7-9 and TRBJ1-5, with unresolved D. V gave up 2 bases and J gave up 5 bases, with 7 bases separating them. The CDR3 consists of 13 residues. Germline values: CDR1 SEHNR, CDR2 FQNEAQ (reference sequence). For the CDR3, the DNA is TGTGCCAGCAGCTTAAACCTGGATCAGCCCCAGCATTTT. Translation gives CASSLNLDQPQHF.